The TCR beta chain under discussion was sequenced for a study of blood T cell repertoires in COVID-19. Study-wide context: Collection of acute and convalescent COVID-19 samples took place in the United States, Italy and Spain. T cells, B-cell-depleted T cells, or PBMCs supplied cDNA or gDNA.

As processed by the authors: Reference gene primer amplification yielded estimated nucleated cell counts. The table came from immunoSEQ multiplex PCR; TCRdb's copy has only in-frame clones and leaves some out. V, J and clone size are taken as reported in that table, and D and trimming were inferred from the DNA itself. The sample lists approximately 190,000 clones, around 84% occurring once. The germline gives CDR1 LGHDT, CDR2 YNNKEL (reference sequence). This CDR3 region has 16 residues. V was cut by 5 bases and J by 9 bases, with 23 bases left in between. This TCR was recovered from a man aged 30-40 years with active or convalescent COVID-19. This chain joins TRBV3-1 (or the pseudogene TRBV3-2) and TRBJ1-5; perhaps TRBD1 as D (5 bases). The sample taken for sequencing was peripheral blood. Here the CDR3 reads CASSGEAGSDEGPQHF. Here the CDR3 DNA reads TGTGCCAGCAGCGGGGAGGCAGGGTCTGACGAGGGGCCCCAGCATTTT.